The T cell receptor beta chain under discussion was sequenced for a study of cytomegalovirus exposure and HLA in healthy donors. About the research overall: One earlier analysis, a look at 180 million or so T cells, found 117 million unique TCR beta sequences.

Primers for the PCR totalled 60 Vbeta and 13 Jbeta. Generated by immunoSEQ multiplex PCR, the TCRdb table keeps only in-frame clones and is missing some. The data show some 200,000 clones, with roughly 91% seen just once and approximately 1% held by the top ten. Worth noting for this clone: The antigen is undetermined.

General study points: A later examination showed that TCR association rates differed by HLA locus, with DRB1 most and HLA-C fewest. Later analysis reportedly placed an Asian-associated ancestry cluster below the approximately 650-donor mean in N-insertions. Rare TCR sequences dominated, though some public TCRs recurred in many donors.

The specimen sequenced was PBMCs. This receptor was taken from a woman aged 18-30 years in good health and CMV-seronegative.

The CDR3 bases are TGCGCCAGCAGCCAAGTAGGAGGGTGGGACAGGGCACACCGCTCTGGGGCCAACGTCCTGACTTTC. Translated, it gives CASSQVGGWDRAHRSGANVLTF. V usage is TRBV4-1 and J usage is TRBJ2-6, with 9 bases lining up with TRBD1. The CDR3 is 22 amino acids. The trim removed 1 base at V and 0 bases at J, leaving 16 bases unmatched. CDR1 and CDR2 (germline): MGHRA, YSYEKL.